The subject of this entry is one T cell receptor (beta chain). V was clipped by 4 bases and J by 5 bases; unmatched bases: 5. This CDR3 is 15 amino acids long. The germline CDR1 and CDR2 sequences are KGHDR and SFDVKD. The sample originates from a study of CD8+CD57+ T cells in acquired aplastic anemia. The use of genomic DNA as template underpinned the TCR beta VDJ and CDR3 profiling. TCRdb analysed the reads with MiXCR anew, one entry per CDR3 protein. The data contain approximately 32,000 distinct CDR3 sequences, around 76% of them singletons. Sequenced input: sorted CD4+, CD8+, or CD8+CD57+ T cells (not recorded which) from PBMCs. J is TRBJ2-3 and V is TRBV24-1, with TRBD2 matching over 10 bases. This clonotype was sampled from a human donor in good health, serving as a control. CDR3: CATSDRLAGVDTQYF. CDR3 nucleotide sequence: TGTGCCACCAGTGACAGGCTAGCGGGAGTAGATACGCAGTATTTT.